This entry describes one T cell receptor (beta chain). TCRdb reprocessed the RT-PCR reads via MiXCR and lists one record per CDR3 protein. Counted here are about a million distinct CDR3 sequences, roughly 18% occurring once; the ten biggest clones make up 5% to 6.5%. This entry belongs to a study of patients and donors after allogeneic stem cell transplantation. CDR3 size: 13 residues. Germline V gene data show CDR1 as SQVTM and CDR2 as ANQGSEA. V lost 8 bases to trimming and J lost 4 bases; unmatched junction nucleotides: 7. Source material: blood, either unsorted or a sorted T cell fraction (not recorded which). The sequence was obtained from a human donor who was either an allogeneic HSCT recipient or a stem cell or donor lymphocyte infusion donor (not recorded which). It is not recorded whose cells these are; they may come from a transplant donor. J is TRBJ2-2 and V is TRBV29-1; 7 bases match TRBD1. CDR3 nucleotide sequence: TGCAGCACGAGGACAGGTACCACCGGGGAGCTGTTTTTT. Protein: CSTRTGTTGELFF.